This T cell receptor (beta chain) was found in a study of blood T cell repertoires in COVID-19. Turning to the study itself: COVID-19 samples collected from the United States, Italy and Spain covered acute and convalescent phases. Sources were T cells, B-cell-depleted T cells, or PBMCs; the material itself was cDNA or gDNA.

V was clipped by 6 bases and J by 5 bases; unmatched bases: 6. Germline V gene data show CDR1 as MNHNY and CDR2 as SVGAGI (reference sequence). The CDR3 is made up of 13 amino acids. Methods used by the authors: For nucleated cells, counts were estimated from reference gene primer amplification. TCRdb's copy holds only in-frame clones and misses some; the assay was immunoSEQ multiplex PCR. The D gene and trimming were derived from the DNA, and the V and J assignments and clone size from that table. The sample has 110,000 to 150,000 clones, around nine tenths seen once. This clone was seen only a few times.

Material for sequencing was peripheral blood. The source of this sequence is a woman between 40 and 50 years old with acute or convalescent COVID-19. J is TRBJ2-5 and V is TRBV6-6; the match to TRBD1 covers 7 bases. In nucleotides, the CDR3 is TGTGCCAGCAGCCCTACAGGGGAGGAGACCCAGTACTTC. This encodes CASSPTGEETQYF.